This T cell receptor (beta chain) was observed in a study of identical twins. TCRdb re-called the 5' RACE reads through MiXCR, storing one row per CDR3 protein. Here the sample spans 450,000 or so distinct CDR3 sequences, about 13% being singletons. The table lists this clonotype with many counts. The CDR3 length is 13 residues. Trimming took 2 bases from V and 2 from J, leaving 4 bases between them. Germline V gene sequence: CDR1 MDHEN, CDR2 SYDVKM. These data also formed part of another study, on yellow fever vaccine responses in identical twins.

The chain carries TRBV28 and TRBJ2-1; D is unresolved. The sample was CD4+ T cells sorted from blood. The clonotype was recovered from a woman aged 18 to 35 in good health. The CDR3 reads CASSLQAYNEQFF. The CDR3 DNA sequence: TGTGCCAGCAGTTTACAGGCCTACAATGAGCAGTTCTTC.